This TCR beta chain is from a study of PD-1 blockade in classical Hodgkin lymphoma. Whole-study results and caveats: The origin of the repertoire differences remains undefined, with disease activity or prior therapy as possible causes. Complete responders possessed baseline diversity comparable to newly diagnosed patients. Exclusion was applied to patients who started nivolumab under 1 year after ASCT. Relapsed/refractory patients reportedly had the lowest baseline TCR diversity, below newly diagnosed patients, who were below healthy donors.

Germline V gene lookup returns CDR1 SGHTS and CDR2 YDEGEE. The CDR3 has 15 amino acids. V trimming: 4 bases; J trimming: 4 bases; junction bases outside the gene matches: 10. Clones were sequenced by immunoSEQ multiplex PCR, and TCRdb holds only the in-frame ones, with some missing. The sample yields roughly 140,000 clones, approximately 72% seen once. After autologous stem cell transplantation all patients relapsed, and prior brentuximab vedotin exposure differed between cohorts. In the case of this clone: Antigen unknown.

The rearrangement links TRBV5-8 to TRBJ1-1; TRBD1 matches at 7 bases. The input for sequencing was peripheral blood mononuclear cells (PBMCs), taken before the second cycle of nivolumab. This TCR derives from a human donor with classical Hodgkin lymphoma. CDR3 DNA: TGTGCCAGCAGCCCGTGGAGGGGGCAAGGCACTGAAGCTTTCTTT. Translating it yields CASSPWRGQGTEAFF.